The 10 T cell receptor beta chains below all came from one sample that was sequenced in a study of blood T cell repertoires in COVID-19. Assay: immunoSEQ multiplex PCR; the TCRdb copy retains only in-frame clones and omits some. The repertoire holds about 200,000 clones, with 92% as singletons. Sequenced: peripheral blood. These TCRs come from a man in his sixties with COVID-19, enrolled during active disease.

The chain couples TRBV5-5 to TRBJ2-7; D gene uncertain. The CDR3 consists of 13 residues. Trimming took off 0 bases at V and 7 bases at J, with 11 bases between the two ends. CDR1 and CDR2 from the germline V gene are SGHKS and YYEKEE (reference sequence). The CDR3 here is CASSLEVMREQYF. CDR3 sequence (DNA): TGTGCCAGCAGCTTGGAGGTAATGAGGGAGCAGTACTTC.

The V and J genes are TRBV11-1 and TRBJ1-2; 10 bases agree with TRBD1. There are 14 residues in the CDR3. CDR1 SGHAT and CDR2 FQDESV come from the germline V gene (reference sequence). Trimming cost V 5 bases and J 7 bases; bases outside gene matches: 7. The CDR3 loop is CASSTDRGRTGYTF. CDR3 in DNA: TGTGCCAGCAGCACCGACAGGGGGCGGACTGGCTACACCTTC.

The V and J genes are TRBV5-5 and TRBJ1-6; D gene ambiguous. This CDR3 is built from 14 residues. CDR1 is SGHKS and CDR2 is YYEKEE in the germline V gene (reference sequence). Between the trimmed V and J ends, which lost 0 bases and 5 bases, there was a span of 6 bases. The CDR3 is CASSLAVNNSPLHF. DNA of the CDR3: TGTGCCAGCAGCTTGGCAGTGAATAATTCACCCCTCCACTTT.

The rearrangement joins TRBV29-1 to TRBJ2-4, with 13 bases lining up with TRBD2. Germline lookup yields CDR1 SQVTM and CDR2 ANQGSEA. The CDR3 spans 16 residues. With 5 bases clipped from V and 10 bases from J, the junction kept 14 bases outside the gene matches. CDR3 protein: CSVPGEWTSGGSIQYF. The DNA for the CDR3 is TGCAGCGTTCCCGGGGAATGGACTAGCGGGGGCAGTATTCAGTACTTC.

V gene TRBV3-1 (or the pseudogene TRBV3-2) combines with J gene TRBJ2-3; 12 nucleotides match TRBD2. Unmatched junction bases numbered 5, after V lost 4 bases and J lost 3 bases. The CDR3 consists of 16 residues. Germline values: CDR1 LGHDT, CDR2 YNNKEL (reference sequence). The DNA of the CDR3 is TGTGCCAGCAGCCGGGCTAGCGGGGGGGTGACAGATACGCAGTATTTT. Encoded protein: CASSRASGGVTDTQYF.

This sequence joins TRBV21-1 and TRBJ2-4; TRBD2 is the table's D call and was not checked against the DNA. TRBV21-1 is assigned pseudogene status. The CDR3 loop spans 14 amino acids. The CDR3 protein is CASSWGDLVHIQYF. CDR3 bases: TGTGCCAGCAGCTGGGGGGACCTCGTGCACATTCAGTACTTC.

V and J are TRBV7-8 and TRBJ1-3, with TRBD1 matching over 10 bases. Germline V gene sequence: CDR1 SGHVS, CDR2 FQNEAQ. The trim removed 4 bases at V and 1 base at J, leaving 4 bases unmatched. This CDR3 is built from 16 residues. The CDR3 DNA is TGTGCCAGCAGCTCCAGACAGGGGGCATCTGGAAACACCATATATTTT. The encoded protein is CASSSRQGASGNTIYF.

This clone was found once. The chain is built from TRBV19 and TRBJ1-5, with 11 positions matching TRBD1. The CDR3 runs 16 residues. V gave up 6 bases and J gave up 3 bases; unmatched junction bases: 7. Per the germline V gene, CDR1 is LNHDA and CDR2 is SQIVND (reference sequence). The CDR3 sequence is CASSLLGQGVNQPQHF. The CDR3 DNA follows: TGTGCCAGTAGCCTTTTGGGACAGGGGGTCAATCAGCCCCAGCATTTT.

V gene TRBV4-1 combines with J gene TRBJ1-4; 7 bases are shared with TRBD1. Trimming at V came to 1 base and at J to 4 bases, leaving 6 bases not matched to a gene. The CDR3 runs 16 residues. The germline V gene has CDR1 MGHRA and CDR2 YSYEKL. In DNA, the CDR3 is TGCGCCAGCAGCCAAGGCCTGGACAGGTATAATGAAAAACTGTTTTTT. It encodes CASSQGLDRYNEKLFF.

The chain links TRBV5-4 to TRBJ1-1; tentative D call: TRBD1 (6 bases). There are 15 residues in the CDR3. The V end was cut by 4 bases, the J end by 0 bases, with 13 bases between. Germline V CDR1 and CDR2: SGHNT, YYREEE (reference sequence). The CDR3 DNA reads TGTGCCAGCAGCACCATGGACAGATTGAACACTGAAGCTTTCTTT. Translating gives CASSTMDRLNTEAFF.